This TCR beta chain is from a study of blood T cell repertoires in COVID-19. Study information: Collection of acute and convalescent COVID-19 samples took place in the United States, Italy and Spain. The analysed material was cDNA or gDNA that came from T cells, B-cell-depleted T cells, or PBMCs.

In the original analysis: Counts of nucleated cells, estimated from reference gene primer amplification, were obtained. Measured with immunoSEQ multiplex PCR; TCRdb has only the in-frame clones, and not every one. V, J and clone size are taken as reported in that table, and D and trimming were inferred from the DNA itself. This table holds some 190,000 clones, more than 75% found once. Germline V gene lookup returns CDR1 DFQATT and CDR2 SNEGSKA (reference sequence). The CDR3 runs 8 residues. The receptor was derived from a woman of 80 years or more with acute or convalescent COVID-19. The chain combines TRBV20-1 with TRBJ1-2; D remains ambiguous. Sequences were obtained from peripheral blood. The CDR3 DNA reads TGCAGACCCCTCGGGTACACCTTC. It yields the protein CRPLGYTF.